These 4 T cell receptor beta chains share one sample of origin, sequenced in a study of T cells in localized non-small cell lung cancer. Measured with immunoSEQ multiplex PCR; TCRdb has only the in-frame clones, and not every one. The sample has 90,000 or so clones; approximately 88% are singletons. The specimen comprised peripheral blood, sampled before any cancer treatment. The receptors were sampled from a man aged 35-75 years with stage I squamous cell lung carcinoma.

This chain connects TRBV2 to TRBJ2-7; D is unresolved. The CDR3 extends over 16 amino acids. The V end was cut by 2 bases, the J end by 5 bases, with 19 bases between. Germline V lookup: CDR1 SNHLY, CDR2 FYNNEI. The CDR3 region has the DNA TGTGCCAGCAGTGAATTTGGTGGATTCACTTCCGACGAGCAGTACTTC. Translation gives CASSEFGGFTSDEQYF.

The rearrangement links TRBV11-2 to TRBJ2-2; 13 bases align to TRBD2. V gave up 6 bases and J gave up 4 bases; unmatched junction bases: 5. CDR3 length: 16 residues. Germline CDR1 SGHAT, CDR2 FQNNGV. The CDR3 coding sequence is TGTGCCAGCAGGGAGACTAGCGGGGGGATCACCGGGGAGCTGTTTTTT. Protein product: CASRETSGGITGELFF. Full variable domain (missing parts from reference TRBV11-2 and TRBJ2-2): EAGVAQSPRYKIIEKRQSVAFWCNPISGHATLYWYQQILGQGPKLLIQFQNNGVVDDSQLPKDRFSAERLKGVDSTLKIQPAKLEDSAVYLCASRETSGGITGELFFGEGSRLTVL.

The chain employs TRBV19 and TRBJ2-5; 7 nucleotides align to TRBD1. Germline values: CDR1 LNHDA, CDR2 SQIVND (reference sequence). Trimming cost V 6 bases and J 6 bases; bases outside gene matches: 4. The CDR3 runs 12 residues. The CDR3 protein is CASRAGGKTQYF. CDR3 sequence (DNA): TGTGCCAGTAGAGCAGGGGGAAAGACCCAGTACTTC.

The CDR3 is CASSQGTGTGVKNIQYF. The CDR3 DNA follows: TGCGCCAGCAGCCAAGGTACCGGGACAGGGGTCAAAAACATTCAGTACTTC. The V gene is TRBV4-3, the J gene TRBJ2-4; TRBD1 matches at 10 bases. Germline V CDR1 and CDR2: LGHNA, YSLEER. J was trimmed by 3 bases and V by 1 base; bases with no gene match: 6. The CDR3 sequence is 17 residues long.